The 9 T cell receptor beta chains reported below all come from one sample, sequenced in a study of shared clonotypes between healthy human individuals. Here immunoSEQ multiplex PCR was the method, and the copy in TCRdb shows in-frame clones only, minus some. The table includes some 2,000,000 clones, 90% to 95% detected once. Sequenced input: naive CD4+ T cells sorted from blood. Noted subset: CD45RA+ positively selected. The receptor source for this set is a young man in good health.

The chain employs TRBV7-6 and TRBJ1-5; maybe TRBD1 (6 bases). This CDR3 has 15 residues. Germline CDR1 reads SGHVS; CDR2 reads FNYEAQ. Trimming shortened V by 3 bases and J by 2 bases, and 11 bases separated the two germline ends. CDR3 in amino acids: CASSLGRGGNQPQHF. In DNA form, the CDR3 reads TGTGCCAGCAGCTTGGGCAGGGGCGGCAATCAGCCCCAGCATTTT.

The gene calls are TRBV4-3 and TRBJ2-7, with D maybe TRBD2 (6 bases). This CDR3 is 14 amino acids long. Trimming stripped 4 bases from V and 6 bases from J, with 16 bases between. Germline-derived CDR1 and CDR2 are LGHNA and YSLEER. The CDR3 spells CASSRSVSGVEQYF. The CDR3 DNA reads TGCGCCAGCAGCCGATCTGTTTCGGGGGTCGAGCAGTACTTC.

V and J are TRBV6-4 and TRBJ2-3; 8 bases are a match to TRBD1. This CDR3 is built from 14 residues. J lost 5 bases, V lost 4 bases, and 5 bases had no gene match. Germline loops: CDR1 MRHNA, CDR2 SNTAGT. This CDR3 reads CASSASTGVDTQYF. CDR3 nucleotide sequence: TGTGCCAGCAGTGCCTCGACAGGGGTAGATACGCAGTATTTT.

J is TRBJ2-1 and V is TRBV7-9; D might be TRBD2 (6 bases). The CDR3 consists of 15 residues. Germline CDR1 reads SEHNR; CDR2 reads FQNEAQ (reference sequence). Trimming took off 2 bases at V and 3 bases at J, with 11 bases between the two ends. This CDR3 reads CASSLTSPFYNEQFF. The CDR3 DNA sequence: TGTGCCAGCAGCTTAACTAGCCCATTCTACAATGAGCAGTTCTTC.

The chain combines TRBV9 with TRBJ1-1; D not resolved. Per the germline V gene, CDR1 is SGDLS and CDR2 is YYNGEE. Trimming removed 4 bases from V and 1 base from J, with 14 bases in between. CDR3 length: 15 residues. The CDR3 bases are TGTGCCAGCAGCCCCCATATAGAGGGGAACACTGAAGCTTTCTTT. Translating it yields CASSPHIEGNTEAFF.

The genes are TRBV5-1 and TRBJ2-7; 9 nucleotides align to TRBD1. The junction had 7 bases not matched to a gene; V was cut back by 3 bases and J by 3 bases. Germline V CDR1 and CDR2: SGHRS, YFSETQ. CDR3 length equals 15 residues. The CDR3 bases are TGCGCCAGCAGCTACGAGGGGACAGGGATCTACGAGCAGTACTTC. This translates into CASSYEGTGIYEQYF. The full variable domain, its missing parts supplied by reference TRBV5-1 and TRBJ2-7, is KAGVTQTPRYLIKTRGQQVTLSCSPISGHRSVSWYQQTPGQGLQFLFEYFSETQRNKGNFPGRFSGRQFSNSRSEMNVSTLELGDSALYLCASSYEGTGIYEQYFGPGTRLTVT.

The rearrangement uses TRBV19 and TRBJ1-1; D is uncertain. Trimming left V 3 bases short and J 4 bases short, with 9 bases between. The germline V gene encodes CDR1 LNHDA and CDR2 SQIVND (reference sequence). There are 13 residues in the CDR3. DNA of the CDR3: TGTGCCAGTAGTATGGAAGGGAGCACTGAAGCTTTCTTT. Protein sequence: CASSMEGSTEAFF.

The chain uses TRBV7-8 and TRBJ2-5, with D possibly called TRBD1 or TRBD2 (6 bases each). CDR3 length equals 14 residues. From germline, CDR1 is SGHVS and CDR2 FQNEAQ. Trimming took off 7 bases at V and 5 bases at J, with 17 bases between the two ends. The CDR3 reads CASNGGFQGETQYF. As DNA, the CDR3 is TGTGCCAGCAACGGAGGGTTCCAGGGGGAGACCCAGTACTTC.

V usage is TRBV19 and J usage is TRBJ1-5, with D tentatively TRBD1 (5 bases). This CDR3 spans 12 amino acids. Trimming took off 3 bases at V and 5 bases at J, with 5 bases between the two ends. CDR1 is LNHDA, CDR2 SQIVND, per germline (reference sequence). The CDR3: CASSMGDQPQHF. The CDR3 region has the DNA TGTGCCAGTAGTATGGGGGATCAGCCCCAGCATTTT.